The 25 T cell receptor beta chains given below trace back to one sample, sequenced in a study of PD-1 blockade in classical Hodgkin lymphoma. Time point reported: newly diagnosed, previously untreated cHL patient sample. Method: immunoSEQ multiplex PCR; TCRdb's copy keeps in-frame clones and lacks some. Of roughly 34,000 clones detected, 85% to 95% appear once; the ten largest clones hold 2.3%. The sample comprised peripheral blood mononuclear cells (PBMCs). These receptors all stem from a human donor with classical Hodgkin lymphoma.

The chain couples TRBV6-5 to TRBJ1-1, with unresolved D. In germline, CDR1 is MNHEY, CDR2 SVGAGI. The CDR3 runs 13 residues. V gave up 6 bases and J gave up 3 bases, with 11 bases separating them. The CDR3 sequence is CASSNYGDTEAFF. The CDR3 bases are TGTGCCAGCAGCAACTATGGGGACACTGAAGCTTTCTTT.

V usage is TRBV19 and J usage is TRBJ1-4; possible D gene TRBD1, 5 bases. Trimming removed 3 bases at V and 8 bases at J, with 13 bases between. This CDR3 is built from 14 residues. Germline CDR1 reads LNHDA; CDR2 reads SQIVND (reference sequence). CDR3 in amino acids: CASSIRVEGEKLFF. In DNA form, the CDR3 reads TGTGCCAGTAGTATCAGGGTTGAAGGAGAAAAACTGTTTTTT. Full variable domain (missing parts from reference TRBV19 and TRBJ1-4): DGGITQSPKYLFRKEGQNVTLSCEQNLNHDAMYWYRQDPGQGLRLIYYSQIVNDFQKGDIAEGYSVSREKKESFPLTVTSAQKNPTAFYLCASSIRVEGEKLFFGSGTQLSVL.

The CDR3 is CASSPLDSNQPQHF. CDR3 nucleotide sequence: TGTGCCAGCAGTCCGTTAGATAGCAATCAGCCCCAGCATTTT. This rearrangement joins TRBV27 to TRBJ1-5; D unclear. The CDR3 runs 14 residues. V lost 5 bases, J lost 0 bases, and 8 bases lay in between. From germline, CDR1 is MNHEY and CDR2 SMNVEV (reference sequence).

CDR3: CATSRSGANTGELFF. The CDR3 DNA reads as TGTGCCACCAGCAGGAGTGGAGCGAACACCGGGGAGCTGTTTTTT. This rearrangement joins TRBV15 to TRBJ2-2; D uncertain. Germline V gene data show CDR1 as LNHNV and CDR2 as YYDKDF (reference sequence). The CDR3 has 15 amino acids. The V end lost 3 bases, the J end lost 0 bases, and 8 bases lay between the germline ends.

CDR3 sequence reads: CSVGDLDTQYF. The CDR3 region has the DNA TGCAGCGTTGGAGACCTAGATACGCAGTATTTT. The gene calls are TRBV29-1 and TRBJ2-3, with D unresolved. This CDR3 has 11 amino acids. Trimming removed 4 bases from V and 5 bases from J, with 7 bases in between. Germline CDR1 SQVTM, CDR2 ANQGSEA.

This chain connects TRBV5-1 to TRBJ1-5, with D unresolved. The CDR3 totals 14 residues. Germline V CDR1 and CDR2: SGHRS, YFSETQ. V lost 0 bases and J lost 4, with 8 bases in between. The CDR3 here is CASSLEAGNQPQHF. The CDR3 DNA is TGCGCCAGCAGCTTGGAGGCGGGAAATCAGCCCCAGCATTTT.

This chain uses TRBV2 with TRBJ1-1, with a tentative D call TRBD1 (5 bases). Per germline, CDR1 SNHLY and CDR2 FYNNEI. CDR3 length: 16 amino acids. V was shortened by 4 bases and J by 9 bases, with 24 bases between the two germline ends. The CDR3 nucleotides read TGTGCCAGCAGTGGACAGACAGCGCCTCTGGGTAACAAAGCTTTCTTT. Its protein is CASSGQTAPLGNKAFF.

The chain couples TRBV5-4 to TRBJ2-1, with TRBD2 identical over 7 bases. The CDR3 consists of 13 residues. The J segment lost 4 bases and the V segment lost 6 bases, leaving 4 bases of the junction unmatched. From germline, CDR1 is SGHNT and CDR2 YYREEE (reference sequence). The CDR3 region has the DNA TGTGCCAGCAAAGGGGAGGGTTACAATGAGCAGTTCTTC. It specifies CASKGEGYNEQFF.

This chain connects TRBV2 to TRBJ2-7, with D hard to call. This CDR3 contains 13 residues. Germline V gene data show CDR1 as SNHLY and CDR2 as FYNNEI. Trimming left V 3 bases short and J 11 bases short, with 17 bases between. The CDR3 here is CASSDDRRNSKYF. DNA for the CDR3: TGTGCCAGCAGTGATGATCGACGGAATTCTAAGTACTTC.

The chain recombines TRBV4-3 with TRBJ1-1; maybe TRBD1 (5 bases). The germline gives CDR1 LGHNA, CDR2 YSLEER. This CDR3 region has 16 residues. Trimming cost V 0 bases and J 5 bases, with 16 bases left between them. Here the CDR3 DNA reads TGCGCCAGCAGCCAAGACTTTGGAAGGGGTGGGACTGAAGCTTTCTTT. Amino acid sequence: CASSQDFGRGGTEAFF.

The gene calls are TRBV27 and TRBJ2-7; unclear D gene. Germline CDR1 MNHEY, CDR2 SMNVEV (reference sequence). CDR3 size: 14 residues. Trimming shortened V by 5 bases and J by 2 bases, and 13 bases separated the two germline ends. CDR3 coding DNA: TGTGCCAGCAGTGCTATAGGGTCCACCTACGAGCAGTACTTC. Translating gives CASSAIGSTYEQYF.

The chain employs TRBV6-4 and TRBJ2-2; D ambiguous. Trimming took off 0 bases at V and 8 bases at J, with 7 bases between the two ends. Germline assignment: CDR1 MRHNA and CDR2 SNTAGT. The CDR3 extends over 13 amino acids. The chain's CDR3 is CASSDSLRGELFF. Here the CDR3 DNA reads TGTGCCAGCAGTGACTCGCTCCGGGGGGAGCTGTTTTTT.

The rearrangement joins TRBV29-1 to TRBJ2-1, with D perhaps matching TRBD1 (5 bases). Trimming cost V 7 bases and J 1 base, with 8 bases left between them. The CDR3 spans 12 residues. Germline CDR1 is SQVTM and CDR2 is ANQGSEA. The CDR3, as DNA: TGCAGCGGCCAGGGATCCTACAATGAGCAGTTCTTC. Translation: CSGQGSYNEQFF.

The CDR3 region is CASRTPSGRESYEQYF. As DNA, the CDR3 is TGTGCCAGCAGAACCCCGAGCGGGAGAGAATCCTACGAGCAGTACTTC. V is TRBV28 and J is TRBJ2-7, with TRBD2 matching 8 bases. CDR1 is MDHEN, CDR2 SYDVKM, per germline. The CDR3 is made up of 16 amino acids. With V trimmed by 6 bases and J by 1 base, 11 bases remained unmatched.

V usage is TRBV2 and J usage is TRBJ2-2, with D possibly being TRBD2 (6 bases). Germline V gives CDR1 SNHLY, CDR2 FYNNEI. V dropped 3 bases and J dropped 9 bases, with 14 bases sitting between them. The CDR3 is 14 residues long. The CDR3 nucleotides are TGTGCCAGCAGTGAGTGGGGGAGGCGCCGGGAGCTGTTTTTT. Translating gives CASSEWGRRRELFF.

The CDR3 DNA is TGTGCCAGCACCCGGCAGAGCTCCTACAATGAGCAGTTCTTC. This sequence encodes CASTRQSSYNEQFF. This chain connects TRBV6-1 to TRBJ2-1; D not certain. The CDR3 is 14 amino acids. The germline gives CDR1 MNHNS, CDR2 SASEGT. V gave up 7 bases and J gave up 0 bases, with 10 bases separating them.

The chain is built from TRBV19 and TRBJ1-3, with D possibly matching TRBD1 (5 bases). From germline, CDR1 is LNHDA and CDR2 SQIVND (reference sequence). Trimming stripped 11 bases from V and 4 bases from J, with 15 bases between. This CDR3 region has 13 residues. The CDR3 region is CAVIGTYGNTIYF. CDR3 coding DNA: TGTGCCGTTATCGGGACTTACGGAAACACCATATATTTT.

The chain has TRBV19 and TRBJ2-1; D is uncertain. The germline CDR1 and CDR2 sequences are LNHDA and SQIVND (reference sequence). V shed 6 bases and J shed 4 bases, with 22 bases lying between them. This CDR3 is built from 17 residues. CDR3 amino acids: CASSKAPGWDNYNEQFF. The DNA of the CDR3 is TGTGCCAGTAGCAAGGCCCCAGGCTGGGATAATTACAATGAGCAGTTCTTC.

The chain carries TRBV4-2 and TRBJ2-6; 7 nucleotides agree with TRBD1. Germline V gene sequence: CDR1 LGHNA, CDR2 YNFKEQ. V shed 3 bases, J shed 0 bases, and the junction held 8 bases outside the gene matches. The CDR3 loop spans 18 amino acids. This CDR3 reads CASSQTGMKDSGANVLTF. CDR3 DNA sequence: TGTGCCAGCAGCCAGACAGGGATGAAGGACTCTGGGGCCAACGTCCTGACTTTC.

This sequence joins TRBV5-6 and TRBJ2-1, with 9 nucleotides matching TRBD2. The germline CDR1 and CDR2 sequences are SGHDT and YYEEEE. V lost 4 bases to trimming and J lost 5 bases; unmatched junction nucleotides: 10. CDR3 length: 16 residues. The CDR3 region has the DNA TGTGCCAGCAGCGCGAGATCTAGCGGGGCTAACAATGAGCAGTTCTTC. It specifies CASSARSSGANNEQFF.

The chain recombines TRBV4-1 with TRBJ2-2; 9 bases are shared with TRBD2. Germline CDR1 MGHRA, CDR2 YSYEKL. V lost 7 bases and J lost 1; bases outside the gene matches: 4. This CDR3 has 15 residues. CDR3 bases: TGCGCCAGCAACCAGCGGGGGGTGAACACCGGGGAGCTGTTTTTT. Protein product: CASNQRGVNTGELFF.

Only one count was recorded for this clone. The chain joins TRBV4-1 to TRBJ2-2, with D maybe TRBD2 (5 bases). This CDR3 comprises 14 residues. Deletions cut 7 bases from V and 5 bases from J, with 14 bases between. Looked up from germline, CDR1 is MGHRA and CDR2 is YSYEKL. The CDR3 sequence is CASKRTVITGELFF. Written as DNA, the CDR3 is TGCGCCAGCAAGAGGACTGTTATTACCGGGGAGCTGTTTTTT.

The V call is TRBV27, the J call TRBJ2-3; a weak D match, TRBD2 (6 bases). CDR3 length: 15 residues. The V and J ends lost 9 bases and 0 bases respectively, with 16 bases between them. Germline loops: CDR1 MNHEY, CDR2 SMNVEV (reference sequence). For the CDR3, the DNA is TGTGCCAGTAGATACGGCGGGATCAGCACAGATACGCAGTATTTT. Translation: CASRYGGISTDTQYF.

The V and J genes are TRBV7-9 and TRBJ1-1, with D tentatively TRBD1 (5 bases). V lost 3 bases and J 1 base, leaving 12 bases between the germline ends. Per germline, CDR1 SEHNR and CDR2 FQNEAQ (reference sequence). This CDR3 is built from 15 residues. The CDR3 here is CASSFGGLGNTEAFF. The CDR3 DNA sequence: TGTGCCAGCAGCTTCGGGGGTCTCGGGAACACTGAAGCTTTCTTT.

This sequence joins TRBV5-1 and TRBJ1-2; 11 bases are shared with TRBD1. The CDR3 sequence is 15 residues long. Germline CDR1 SGHRS, CDR2 YFSETQ. The junction had 8 bases not matched to a gene; V was cut back by 4 bases and J by 6 bases. The CDR3 region is CASSLIPGQGDGYTF. The DNA for the CDR3 is TGCGCCAGCAGCCTTATACCGGGACAGGGGGATGGCTACACCTTC.